The 20 T cell receptor beta chains reported below all come from one sample, sequenced in a study of T cells after yellow fever vaccination (dated by TCRdb to about 2019). Read against the paper, the sample's treatment or condition label means: live attenuated yellow fever vaccine strain. Library generation was performed with 5' RACE. TCRdb names Illumina HiSeq 2500 as the instrument used. In TCRdb, the public reads were trimmed at Q25 with fastp and aligned with MiXCR, with productive beta chains retained. Entries are consolidated by CDR3 protein sequence, retaining the most common genes and DNA. The sample includes roughly 330,000 distinct CDR3 sequences, with around 6.8% observed a single time. 18% of the sample belongs to the ten largest clones. The starting material was PBMCs, obtained roughly seven weeks after the first yellow fever vaccination. These receptors were taken from a man between 18 and 29 years old who received the YFV17D yellow fever vaccine.

The rearrangement links TRBV29-1 to TRBJ2-1; 9 nucleotides agree with TRBD2. The length of the CDR3 is 13 residues. Trimming removed 6 bases from V and 4 bases from J; junction bases left unmatched: 4. The germline CDR1 and CDR2 sequences are SQVTM and ANQGSEA. The CDR3 sequence is CSVGTSGYNEQFF. The CDR3 DNA reads as TGCAGCGTGGGCACTAGCGGGTACAATGAGCAGTTCTTC.

This clonotype was counted only a few times. The chain carries TRBV6-2 or TRBV6-3 and TRBJ2-7; D possibly corresponds to TRBD1 (6 bases). The CDR3 extends over 15 amino acids. The V and J ends lost 6 bases and 3 bases respectively, with 18 bases between them. Germline V gives CDR1 MNHEY, CDR2 SVGEGT. The CDR3 loop is CASRPTGTIFYEQYF. The CDR3 region has the DNA TGTGCCAGCAGGCCTACCGGGACAATTTTCTACGAGCAGTACTTC.

This chain joins TRBV5-4 and TRBJ2-3, with 7 bases that match TRBD1. V trimming: 5 bases; J trimming: 3 bases; junction bases outside the gene matches: 9. Germline V gives CDR1 SGHNT, CDR2 YYREEE (reference sequence). The CDR3 is made up of 15 amino acids. CDR3 protein: CASSLTGRLTDTQYF. DNA for the CDR3: TGTGCCAGCAGTTTGACAGGGAGATTGACAGATACGCAGTATTTT.

This clonotype was seen repeatedly, ten times or more. The chain has TRBV7-3 and TRBJ2-3; D remains unclear. Germline loops: CDR1 SGHTA, CDR2 FQGTGA. Trimming took off 5 bases at V and 0 bases at J, with 12 bases between the two ends. This CDR3 spans 15 amino acids. The chain's CDR3 is CASSPQAPSTDTQYF. CDR3 sequence (DNA): TGTGCCAGCAGCCCCCAGGCGCCTAGCACAGATACGCAGTATTTT.

This clonotype was picked up many times. Germline is not matched at one junction end, which may reflect a read error. This sequence joins TRBV7-7 and TRBJ2-2; 8 nucleotides line up with TRBD2. The CDR3 loop spans 16 amino acids. Germline V gene lookup returns CDR1 SSHAT and CDR2 FNYEAQ (reference sequence). CDR3 residues: CASSLAGSENTGELFF. The CDR3 DNA reads TGTGCTAGCAGCTTAGCGGGGTCAGAGAACACCGGGGAGCTGTTTTTT.

The chain couples TRBV27 to TRBJ1-5; 7 positions agree with TRBD1. This CDR3 contains 14 residues. Germline values: CDR1 MNHEY, CDR2 SMNVEV (reference sequence). J lost 6 bases, V lost 2 bases, and 4 bases had no gene match. CDR3 protein: CASSLGTESQPQHF. As DNA, the CDR3 is TGTGCCAGCAGTTTAGGGACAGAAAGTCAGCCCCAGCATTTT.

The rearrangement links TRBV7-9 to TRBJ2-3; 10 bases match TRBD2. The CDR3 covers 16 residues. The V gene's germline CDR1 is SEHNR and CDR2 FQNEAQ (reference sequence). V shed 1 base and J 5 bases; nucleotides not matched to a gene: 6. CDR3 DNA sequence: TGTGCCAGCAGCTTAGGAACTAGCGGGGATTTAGATACGCAGTATTTT. This translates into CASSLGTSGDLDTQYF.

The chain joins TRBV29-1 to TRBJ2-1; TRBD2 aligns across 11 bases. Germline V gives CDR1 SQVTM, CDR2 ANQGSEA. J was trimmed by 7 bases and V by 7 bases; bases with no gene match: 9. The CDR3 runs 14 residues. DNA of the CDR3: TGCAGCGCTTATCTAGCGGGGGGATGGAATGAGCAGTTCTTC. Translating gives CSAYLAGGWNEQFF.

This clonotype was observed a handful of times. The DNA for the CDR3 is TGTGCCAGCGGGCGGGAGTATGGCTACACCTTC. Protein sequence: CASGREYGYTF. This chain joins TRBV18 and TRBJ1-2; D uncertain. Trimming took off 8 bases at V and 5 bases at J, with 9 bases between the two ends. Per germline, CDR1 KGHSH and CDR2 LQKENI. The CDR3 spans 11 residues.

This chain links TRBV24-1 with TRBJ2-1; TRBD1 is a possible D gene (6 bases). CDR3 size: 16 residues. Trimming left V 5 bases short and J 7 bases short, with 20 bases between. Germline V gene lookup returns CDR1 KGHDR and CDR2 SFDVKD. The CDR3 here is CATSGTGIKVFNEQFF. CDR3 DNA sequence: TGTGCCACCAGTGGCACAGGGATTAAGGTTTTTAATGAGCAGTTCTTC.

In this sample, this clonotype turned up a few times. The chain joins TRBV5-1 to TRBJ2-3, with 7 bases that match TRBD2. Germline V lookup: CDR1 SGHRS, CDR2 YFSETQ. With V trimmed by 1 base and J by 0 bases, 5 bases remained unmatched. This CDR3 is 16 amino acids long. CDR3 sequence (DNA): TGCGCCAGCAGCTTGACCCCAGCGGGGAGCACAGATACGCAGTATTTT. The encoded protein is CASSLTPAGSTDTQYF.

Ten or more counts support this clonotype. The chain employs TRBV7-9 and TRBJ2-2; D gene unclear. The germline gives CDR1 SEHNR, CDR2 FQNEAQ (reference sequence). The CDR3 loop spans 14 amino acids. V was cut by 3 bases and J by 3 bases, with 8 bases left in between. DNA for the CDR3: TGTGCCAGCAGCTTCAACGGATACACCGGGGAGCTGTTTTTT. Its translation: CASSFNGYTGELFF. Together with reference TRBV7-9 and TRBJ2-2, the CDR3 gives the full variable domain: DTGVSQNPRHKITKRGQNVTFRCDPISEHNRLYWYRQTLGQGPEFLTYFQNEAQLEKSRLLSDRFSAERPKGSFSTLEIQRTEQGDSAMYLCASSFNGYTGELFFGEGSRLTVL.

This clonotype came up a few times. The chain recombines TRBV7-2 with TRBJ1-4; D is unresolved. This CDR3 comprises 17 residues. Germline CDR1 reads SGHTA; CDR2 reads FQGNSA. Trimming cost V 2 bases and J 4 bases, with 17 bases left between them. The CDR3 DNA reads TGTGCCAGCAGCTTAACCCCCTTCGCAGGAAATAATGAAAAACTGTTTTTT. Protein product: CASSLTPFAGNNEKLFF. The full variable domain, completed using reference TRBV7-2 and TRBJ1-4, is GAGVSQSPSNKVTEKGKDVELRCDPISGHTALYWYRQSLGQGLEFLIYFQGNSAPDKSGLPSDRFSAERTGGSVSTLTIQRTQQEDSAVYLCASSLTPFAGNNEKLFFGSGTQLSVL.

The sample holds many counts of this clonotype. The chain has TRBV6-2 or TRBV6-3 and TRBJ1-1; D call uncertain. CDR1 and CDR2 (germline): MNHEY, SVGEGT. The CDR3 covers 12 residues. V was trimmed by 5 bases and J by 4 bases, leaving 8 bases between them. The CDR3 DNA sequence: TGTGCCAGCAGTCAACAGAGCACTGAAGCTTTCTTT. It is translated as CASSQQSTEAFF.

This clonotype came up a few times. The CDR3 is CASLSWQGEPEYSNQPQHF. The CDR3 coding sequence is TGTGCCAGCCTCTCGTGGCAGGGAGAACCTGAGTATAGCAATCAGCCCCAGCATTTT. This chain connects TRBV28 to TRBJ1-5, with a possible D match to TRBD1 (5 bases). The CDR3 is 19 residues long. Germline V gene lookup returns CDR1 MDHEN and CDR2 SYDVKM. Trimming took 8 bases from V and 0 from J, leaving 26 bases between them.

This clonotype was seen more than once but under ten times. The J gene is TRBJ1-1, the V gene TRBV7-9, with 12 bases aligning to TRBD1. Germline V gene data show CDR1 as SEHNR and CDR2 as FQNEAQ (reference sequence). This CDR3 has 16 residues. V lost 3 bases and J lost 3; bases outside the gene matches: 5. Here the CDR3 reads CASSFRDRGQDTEAFF. In DNA, the CDR3 is TGTGCCAGCAGCTTCCGGGACAGGGGGCAAGACACTGAAGCTTTCTTT. Looking up the rest from reference TRBV7-9 and TRBJ1-1 gives the full variable domain: DTGVSQNPRHKITKRGQNVTFRCDPISEHNRLYWYRQTLGQGPEFLTYFQNEAQLEKSRLLSDRFSAERPKGSFSTLEIQRTEQGDSAMYLCASSFRDRGQDTEAFFGQGTRLTVV.

This clonotype was seen repeatedly, ten times or more. The chain is built from TRBV7-2 and TRBJ2-3; TRBD2 matches at 8 bases. CDR1 and CDR2 from the germline V gene are SGHTA and FQGNSA. The J segment lost 5 bases and the V segment lost 1 base, leaving 5 bases of the junction unmatched. This CDR3 is 15 amino acids long. The CDR3 sequence: CASSLVAGGGDTQYF. CDR3 nucleotides: TGTGCCAGCAGCTTAGTTGCCGGGGGGGGAGATACGCAGTATTTT.

The chain employs TRBV6-1 and TRBJ1-5, with 7 bases identical to TRBD1. CDR3 length equals 15 residues. Looked up from germline, CDR1 is MNHNS and CDR2 is SASEGT. Unmatched junction bases numbered 9, after V lost 7 bases and J lost 3 bases. Here the CDR3 reads CASNEGGQPNQPQHF. The CDR3 bases are TGTGCCAGCAACGAAGGGGGACAGCCCAATCAGCCCCAGCATTTT.

Here the CDR3 reads CASSRGSYQETQYF. The CDR3 DNA reads TGTGCCAGCAGCCGGGGGTCGTACCAAGAGACCCAGTACTTC. The V gene is TRBV7-9, the J gene TRBJ2-5; D is perhaps TRBD2 (6 bases). Deletions cut 5 bases from V and 0 bases from J, with 10 bases between. The length of the CDR3 is 14 residues. The germline V gene has CDR1 SEHNR and CDR2 FQNEAQ (reference sequence).

This clonotype was counted only a few times. The J gene is TRBJ2-5, the V gene TRBV6-5; no reliable D call. The CDR3 has 15 amino acids. V lost 0 bases and J 2 bases, leaving 10 bases between the germline ends. CDR1 is MNHEY and CDR2 is SVGAGI in the germline V gene. CDR3: CASSYSKARQETQYF. CDR3 nucleotide sequence: TGTGCCAGCAGTTACTCGAAGGCCAGACAAGAGACCCAGTACTTC.